The 16 T cell receptor beta chains below were found in one sample sequenced in a study of T cells after yellow fever vaccination. TCRdb itself ran the 5' RACE reads through MiXCR, one entry per CDR3 protein. The repertoire holds 450,000 to 550,000 distinct CDR3 sequences, with just over 20% as singletons. This specimen consisted of PBMCs, obtained 21 days after the first yellow fever vaccination. These receptors were collected from a man aged 18 to 29 who received the YFV17D yellow fever vaccine.

The chain has TRBV7-3 and TRBJ2-3; D is perhaps TRBD2 (6 bases). This CDR3 has 16 residues. Germline V gene lookup returns CDR1 SGHTA and CDR2 FQGTGA. V was pared by 3 bases and J by 2 bases, with 15 bases between. The CDR3 DNA follows: TGTGCCAGCAGCTTTGCCGGGACGGGAGACACAGATACGCAGTATTTT. This codes for CASSFAGTGDTDTQYF.

This clonotype has only a few counts. This chain connects TRBV12-3 or TRBV12-4 to TRBJ1-6, with unresolved D. The CDR3 covers 13 residues. The V end was cut by 6 bases, the J end by 7 bases, with 10 bases between. The CDR3 bases are TGTGCCAGCAGCGCAGAGATAAATTCACCCCTCCACTTT. This gives the protein CASSAEINSPLHF.

The V call is TRBV5-1, the J call TRBJ1-2, with D perhaps TRBD1 (6 bases). The CDR3 sequence is 13 residues long. Germline V gene data show CDR1 as SGHRS and CDR2 as YFSETQ. Trimming took off 4 bases at V and 4 bases at J, with 11 bases between the two ends. CDR3 protein: CASSPGQLYGYTF. Here the CDR3 DNA reads TGCGCCAGCAGCCCGGGACAACTCTATGGCTACACCTTC.

In this sample, this clonotype turned up a few times. The chain joins TRBV5-1 to TRBJ2-3, with TRBD1 as a possible D gene (6 bases). The CDR3 consists of 16 residues. V lost 0 bases, J lost 2 bases, and 13 bases lay in between. Germline CDR1 SGHRS, CDR2 YFSETQ. CDR3 DNA: TGCGCCAGCAGCTTGGCCTGGGGGCGAAACACAGATACGCAGTATTTT. Translation: CASSLAWGRNTDTQYF.

This clonotype has only a few counts. This rearrangement joins TRBV19 to TRBJ2-3, with D hard to call. Germline assignment: CDR1 LNHDA and CDR2 SQIVND (reference sequence). This CDR3 has 13 amino acids. V was pared by 7 bases and J by 4 bases, with 12 bases between. The CDR3, as DNA: TGTGCCAGTAAGCCAGGTCCGGCAGATACGCAGTATTTT. Encoded protein: CASKPGPADTQYF.

The V call is TRBV27, the J call TRBJ1-5; D unresolved. This CDR3 contains 15 residues. Germline assignment: CDR1 MNHEY and CDR2 SMNVEV (reference sequence). Deletions cut 2 bases from V and 0 bases from J, with 8 bases between. CDR3 amino acids: CASSLSSLSNQPQHF. The CDR3 DNA sequence: TGTGCCAGCAGTTTAAGTTCCCTTAGCAATCAGCCCCAGCATTTT.

The chain has TRBV19 and TRBJ2-3; 9 bases match TRBD2. This CDR3 spans 17 amino acids. Per germline, CDR1 LNHDA and CDR2 SQIVND (reference sequence). V lost 8 bases to trimming and J lost 0 bases; unmatched junction nucleotides: 12. The DNA of the CDR3 is TGTGCCAGTCGGTTCAGCGGGGGGCGCCACAGCACAGATACGCAGTATTTT. It encodes CASRFSGGRHSTDTQYF.

This sequence joins TRBV5-4 and TRBJ2-3; 8 bases line up with TRBD1. Unmatched junction bases numbered 8, after V lost 0 bases and J lost 5 bases. The CDR3 is 16 amino acids. The germline CDR1 and CDR2 sequences are SGHNT and YYREEE (reference sequence). CDR3 DNA sequence: TGTGCCAGCAGCTTGGCATCCGGACAGGGTCGAGATACGCAGTATTTT. Translation: CASSLASGQGRDTQYF.

This chain links TRBV15 with TRBJ2-5, with 8 bases aligning to TRBD2. Trimming removed 4 bases from V and 5 bases from J; junction bases left unmatched: 6. CDR1 LNHNV and CDR2 YYDKDF come from the germline V gene (reference sequence). The length of the CDR3 is 14 residues. The DNA of the CDR3 is TGTGCCACCAGCATTGATACGGGGGGGGAGACCCAGTACTTC. Its protein product is CATSIDTGGETQYF.

The rearrangement links TRBV5-1 to TRBJ2-3; 9 bases match TRBD1. CDR1 SGHRS and CDR2 YFSETQ come from the germline V gene. V lost 4 bases and J lost 4; bases outside the gene matches: 4. This CDR3 contains 14 residues. The CDR3 DNA sequence: TGCGCCAGCAGCCGGACAGGGGTGGCAGATACGCAGTATTTT. Encoded protein: CASSRTGVADTQYF.

The rearrangement joins TRBV6-2 or TRBV6-3 to TRBJ1-4; no definite D call. The germline V gene encodes CDR1 MNHEY and CDR2 SVGEGT. This CDR3 contains 13 residues. V lost 0 bases and J 14 bases, leaving 13 bases between the germline ends. The CDR3 coding sequence is TGTGCCAGCAGTTACTCGTTTCGGGGAATCCTGTTTTTT. It translates to CASSYSFRGILFF.

This clonotype was found a few times. The CDR3 DNA reads TGCAGCGTGGGGACCAACAGGGGTGGCTACACCTTC. This encodes CSVGTNRGGYTF. The chain has TRBV29-1 and TRBJ1-2, with TRBD1 identical over 7 bases. The CDR3 is made up of 12 amino acids. J was trimmed by 7 bases and V by 6 bases; bases with no gene match: 8. CDR1 and CDR2 (germline): SQVTM, ANQGSEA.

This clonotype occurred many times. The rearrangement links TRBV7-9 to TRBJ2-7; 8 bases are a match to TRBD2. Unmatched junction bases numbered 9, after V lost 6 bases and J lost 2 bases. The germline gives CDR1 SEHNR, CDR2 FQNEAQ (reference sequence). The CDR3 runs to 15 residues. For the CDR3, the DNA is TGTGCCAGCAGACCTATTAGCGGGGAAGCCTACGAGCAGTACTTC. Its protein product is CASRPISGEAYEQYF.

The chain joins TRBV4-2 to TRBJ2-5; the D is unclear. Germline V CDR1 and CDR2: LGHNA, YNFKEQ. Trimming took off 0 bases at V and 0 bases at J, with 8 bases between the two ends. The CDR3 consists of 15 residues. The CDR3, as DNA: TGTGCCAGCAGCCAAGATGAGACGTACCAAGAGACCCAGTACTTC. The encoded protein is CASSQDETYQETQYF.

This clonotype was picked up many times. J is TRBJ2-7 and V is TRBV4-2; TRBD1 matches at 7 bases. CDR1 is LGHNA, CDR2 YNFKEQ, per germline. This CDR3 contains 13 residues. V lost 6 bases to trimming and J lost 1 base; unmatched junction nucleotides: 3. CDR3 amino acids: CASSQDRSYEQYF. The DNA for the CDR3 is TGTGCCAGCAGTCAGGACAGGTCCTACGAGCAGTACTTC.

The chain joins TRBV20-1 to TRBJ1-1, with D perhaps matching TRBD1 (5 bases). This CDR3 is 12 amino acids long. V gave up 2 bases and J gave up 4 bases, with 8 bases separating them. Germline V lookup: CDR1 DFQATT, CDR2 SNEGSKA (reference sequence). CDR3 nucleotide sequence: TGCAGTGCTAGACAGGGACCCACTGAAGCTTTCTTT. Translated, it gives CSARQGPTEAFF.